The clone carrying this T cell receptor beta chain was seen only a few times. TCRdb re-analysed the RT-PCR reads in MiXCR, keeping a single row per CDR3 protein. The table lists hundreds of thousands of distinct CDR3 sequences, approximately 15% of them singletons. Material for sequencing was memory CD4+ T cells from blood. The TCR sequence derives from a female donor in good health, serving as a healthy control.

CDR3 sequence (DNA): TGTGCCATCAGTGGGGTGGCCACCTACGAGCAGTACTTC. It is translated as CAISGVATYEQYF. This chain connects TRBV10-3 to TRBJ2-7; D is undetermined. The germline V gene encodes CDR1 ENHRY and CDR2 SYGVKD. The CDR3 contains 13 residues. Trimming removed 4 bases from V and 2 bases from J, with 9 bases in between.